These T cell receptor beta chains were read from a single sample in a study of shared clonotypes between healthy human individuals. Produced via immunoSEQ multiplex PCR; TCRdb's table is partial and in-frame only. This table has 2 million to 2.5 million clones, just under 95% appearing once. The specimen was naive CD8+ T cells sorted from blood. Source of these receptors: a man aged 18 to 30 in good health. Both conserved end residues are trimmed from each CDR3.

TRBJ2-2	TRBV5-1	ASSSPGTSPGELF
TRBJ2-7	TRBV9	ASSPPRAGYEQY
TRBJ2-7	TRBV11-2	ASSLGTELEQY
TRBJ2-7	TRBV6-1	ASGDFLSYEQY
TRBJ2-6	TRBV2	ASSSEWSSGANVLT
TRBJ2-2	TRBV14	ASSSWLALNTGELF
TRBJ2-7	TRBV11-2	ASSLVMGALNEQY
TRBJ2-7	TRBV9	ASSAASGSSYEQY
TRBJ2-7	TRBV19	ASSPGPYSYEQY
TRBJ2-5	TRBV9	ASSVEDSGAQETQY
TRBJ1-6	TRBV5-4	ASSLHGGGNSPLH
TRBJ2-7	TRBV10-2	AIATVTSGIYEQY
TRBJ2-1	TRBV11-2	ASSYSSSYNEQF